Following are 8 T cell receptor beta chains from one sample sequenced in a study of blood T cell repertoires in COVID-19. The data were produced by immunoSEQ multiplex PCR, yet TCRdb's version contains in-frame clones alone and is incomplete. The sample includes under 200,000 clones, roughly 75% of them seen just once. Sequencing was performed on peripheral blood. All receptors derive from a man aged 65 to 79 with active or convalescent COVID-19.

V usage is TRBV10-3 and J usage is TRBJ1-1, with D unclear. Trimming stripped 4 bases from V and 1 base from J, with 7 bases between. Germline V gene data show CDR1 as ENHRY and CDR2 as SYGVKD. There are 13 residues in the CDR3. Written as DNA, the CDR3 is TGTGCCATCAGTGGATGGCAGAACACTGAAGCTTTCTTT. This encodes CAISGWQNTEAFF.

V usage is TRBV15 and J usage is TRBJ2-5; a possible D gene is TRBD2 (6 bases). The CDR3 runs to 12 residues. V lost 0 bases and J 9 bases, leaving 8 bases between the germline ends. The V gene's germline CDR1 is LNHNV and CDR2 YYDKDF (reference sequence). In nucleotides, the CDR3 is TGTGCCACCAGCAGAGATACGGGGGCCCAGTACTTC. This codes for CATSRDTGAQYF.

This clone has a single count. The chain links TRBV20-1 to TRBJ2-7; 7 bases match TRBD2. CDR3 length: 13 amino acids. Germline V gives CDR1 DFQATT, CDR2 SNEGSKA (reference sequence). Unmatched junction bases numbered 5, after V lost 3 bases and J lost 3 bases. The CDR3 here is CSASRRGNYEQYF. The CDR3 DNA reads TGCAGTGCTAGTCGGCGGGGGAACTACGAGCAGTACTTC.

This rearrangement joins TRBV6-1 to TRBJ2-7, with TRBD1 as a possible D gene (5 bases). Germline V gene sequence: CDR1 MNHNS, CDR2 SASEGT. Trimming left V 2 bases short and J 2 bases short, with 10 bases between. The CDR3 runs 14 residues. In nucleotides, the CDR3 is TGTGCCAGCAGTGAATTTACCAGGGCCTACGAGCAGTACTTC. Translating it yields CASSEFTRAYEQYF.

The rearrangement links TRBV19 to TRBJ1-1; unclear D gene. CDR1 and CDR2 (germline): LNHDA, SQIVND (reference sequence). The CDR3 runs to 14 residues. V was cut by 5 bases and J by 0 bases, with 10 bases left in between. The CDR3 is CASSPDSVNTEAFF. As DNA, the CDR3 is TGTGCCAGTAGTCCGGACTCCGTGAACACTGAAGCTTTCTTT. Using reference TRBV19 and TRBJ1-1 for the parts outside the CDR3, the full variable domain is DGGITQSPKYLFRKEGQNVTLSCEQNLNHDAMYWYRQDPGQGLRLIYYSQIVNDFQKGDIAEGYSVSREKKESFPLTVTSAQKNPTAFYLCASSPDSVNTEAFFGQGTRLTVV.

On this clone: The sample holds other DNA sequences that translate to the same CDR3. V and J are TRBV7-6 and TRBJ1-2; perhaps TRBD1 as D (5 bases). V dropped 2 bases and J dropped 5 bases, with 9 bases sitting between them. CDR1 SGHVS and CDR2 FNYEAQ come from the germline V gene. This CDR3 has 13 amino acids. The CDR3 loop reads CASSLIGGYGYTF. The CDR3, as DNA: TGTGCCAGCAGCTTAATCGGGGGTTATGGCTACACCTTC.

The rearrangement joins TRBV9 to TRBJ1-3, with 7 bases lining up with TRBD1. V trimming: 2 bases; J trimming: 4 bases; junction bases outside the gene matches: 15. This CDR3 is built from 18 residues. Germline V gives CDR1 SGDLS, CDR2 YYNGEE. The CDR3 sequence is CASSVSLSLDRDGNTIYF. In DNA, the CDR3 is TGTGCCAGCAGCGTTTCTCTTTCGCTCGACAGGGACGGAAACACCATATATTTT.

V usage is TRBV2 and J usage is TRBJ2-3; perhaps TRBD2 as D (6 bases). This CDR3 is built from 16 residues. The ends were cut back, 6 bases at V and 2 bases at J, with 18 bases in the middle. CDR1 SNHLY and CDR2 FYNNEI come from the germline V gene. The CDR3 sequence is CASSASLLAFTDTQYF. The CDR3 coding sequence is TGTGCCAGCAGCGCCTCCCTACTAGCATTCACAGATACGCAGTATTTT. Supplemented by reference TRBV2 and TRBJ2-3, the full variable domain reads EPEVTQTPSHQVTQMGQEVILRCVPISNHLYFYWYRQILGQKVEFLVSFYNNEISEKSEIFDDQFSVERPDGSNFTLKIRSTKLEDSAMYFCASSASLLAFTDTQYFGPGTRLTVL.